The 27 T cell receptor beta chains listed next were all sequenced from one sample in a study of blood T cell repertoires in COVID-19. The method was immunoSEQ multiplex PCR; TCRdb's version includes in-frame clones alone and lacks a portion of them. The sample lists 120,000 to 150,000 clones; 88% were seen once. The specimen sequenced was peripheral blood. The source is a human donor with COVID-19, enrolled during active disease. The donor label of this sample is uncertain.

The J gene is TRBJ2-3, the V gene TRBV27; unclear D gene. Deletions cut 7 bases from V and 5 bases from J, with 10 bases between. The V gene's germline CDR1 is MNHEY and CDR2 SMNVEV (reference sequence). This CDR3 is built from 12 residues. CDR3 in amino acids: CASIGLGDTQYF. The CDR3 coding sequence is TGTGCCAGCATCGGGTTGGGAGATACGCAGTATTTT.

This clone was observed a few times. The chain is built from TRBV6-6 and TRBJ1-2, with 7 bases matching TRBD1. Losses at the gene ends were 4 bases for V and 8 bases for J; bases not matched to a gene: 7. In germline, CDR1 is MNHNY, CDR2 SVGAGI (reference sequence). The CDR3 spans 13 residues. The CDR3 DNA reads TGTGCCAGCAGTTCACAGACAGGGTTCGGCTACACCTTC. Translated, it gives CASSSQTGFGYTF.

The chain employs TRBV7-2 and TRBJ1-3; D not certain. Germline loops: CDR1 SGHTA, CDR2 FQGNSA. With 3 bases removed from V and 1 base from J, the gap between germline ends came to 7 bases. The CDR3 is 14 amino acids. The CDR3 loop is CASSLKPSGNTIYF. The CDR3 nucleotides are TGTGCCAGCAGCTTGAAGCCTTCTGGAAACACCATATATTTT.

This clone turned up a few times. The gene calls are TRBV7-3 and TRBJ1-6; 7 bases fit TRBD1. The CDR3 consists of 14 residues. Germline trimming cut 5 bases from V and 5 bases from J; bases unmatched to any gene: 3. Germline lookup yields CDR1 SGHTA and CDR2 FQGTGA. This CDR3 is CASSRGQDNSPLHF. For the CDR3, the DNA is TGTGCCAGCAGCCGCGGACAGGATAATTCACCCCTCCACTTT.

CDR3 DNA: TGTGCCAGCAGCCAAGTAGCAGGGGAAGTTGGTTCACCCCTCCACTTT. Translation gives CASSQVAGEVGSPLHF. The rearrangement links TRBV4-2 to TRBJ1-6; D might be TRBD1 (6 bases). CDR3 length equals 16 residues. V was pared by 1 base and J by 9 bases, with 16 bases between. Germline CDR1 LGHNA, CDR2 YNFKEQ.

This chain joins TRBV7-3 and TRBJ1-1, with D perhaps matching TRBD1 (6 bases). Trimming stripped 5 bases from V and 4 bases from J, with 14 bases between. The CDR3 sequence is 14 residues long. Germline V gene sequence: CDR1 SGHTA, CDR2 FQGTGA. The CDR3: CASSPRTEITEAFF. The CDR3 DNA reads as TGTGCCAGCAGCCCTAGGACAGAGATCACTGAAGCTTTCTTT.

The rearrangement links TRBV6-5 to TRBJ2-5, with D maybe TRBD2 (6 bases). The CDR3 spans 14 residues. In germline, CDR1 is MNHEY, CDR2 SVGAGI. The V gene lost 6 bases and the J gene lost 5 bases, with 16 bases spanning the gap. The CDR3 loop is CASSPARGWETQYF. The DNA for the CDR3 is TGTGCCAGCAGCCCCGCCCGGGGGTGGGAGACCCAGTACTTC.

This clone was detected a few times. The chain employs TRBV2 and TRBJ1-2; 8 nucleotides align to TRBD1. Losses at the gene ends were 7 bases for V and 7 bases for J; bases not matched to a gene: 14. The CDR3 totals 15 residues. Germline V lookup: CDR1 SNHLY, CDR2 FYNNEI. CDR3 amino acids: CASTLGGQGAGGYTF. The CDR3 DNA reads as TGTGCCAGCACCCTAGGAGGGCAGGGGGCCGGTGGCTACACCTTC.

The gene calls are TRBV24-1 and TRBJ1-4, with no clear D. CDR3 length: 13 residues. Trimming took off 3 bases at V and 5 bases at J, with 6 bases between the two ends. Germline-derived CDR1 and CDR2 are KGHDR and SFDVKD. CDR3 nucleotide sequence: TGTGCCACCAGTGATCCCTTCAATGAAAAACTGTTTTTT. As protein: CATSDPFNEKLFF.

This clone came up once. In nucleotides, the CDR3 is TGTGCCAGCAGCTTAGTGGGAGGAGACAGGGACTATGGCTACACCTTC. As protein: CASSLVGGDRDYGYTF. This chain joins TRBV7-8 and TRBJ1-2; TRBD1 agrees at 7 bases. With V trimmed by 1 base and J by 3 bases, 8 bases remained unmatched. Germline CDR1 SGHVS, CDR2 FQNEAQ. There are 16 residues in the CDR3.

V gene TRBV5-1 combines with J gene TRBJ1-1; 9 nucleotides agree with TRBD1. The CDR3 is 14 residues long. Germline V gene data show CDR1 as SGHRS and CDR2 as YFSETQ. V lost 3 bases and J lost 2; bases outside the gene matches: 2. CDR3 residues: CASSSTGGNTEAFF. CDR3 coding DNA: TGCGCCAGCAGCTCCACAGGGGGCAACACTGAAGCTTTCTTT.

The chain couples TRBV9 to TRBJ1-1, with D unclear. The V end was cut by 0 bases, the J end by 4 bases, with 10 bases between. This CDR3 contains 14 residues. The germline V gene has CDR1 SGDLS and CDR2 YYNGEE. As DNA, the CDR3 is TGTGCCAGCAGCGTAGCTATCCGAGGCACTGAAGCTTTCTTT. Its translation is CASSVAIRGTEAFF.

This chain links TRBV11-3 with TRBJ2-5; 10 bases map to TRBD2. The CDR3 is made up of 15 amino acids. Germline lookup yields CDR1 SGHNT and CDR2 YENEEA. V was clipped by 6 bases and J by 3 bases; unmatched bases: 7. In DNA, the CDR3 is TGTGCCAGCAGACTCATAGCGGGAGGCAAAGAGACCCAGTACTTC. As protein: CASRLIAGGKETQYF.

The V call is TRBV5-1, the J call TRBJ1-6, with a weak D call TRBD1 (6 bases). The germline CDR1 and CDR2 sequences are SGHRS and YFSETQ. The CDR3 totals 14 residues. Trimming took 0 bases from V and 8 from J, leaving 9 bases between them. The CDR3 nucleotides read TGCGCCAGCAGCTTGGGGGACACTGATTCACCCCTCCACTTT. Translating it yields CASSLGDTDSPLHF. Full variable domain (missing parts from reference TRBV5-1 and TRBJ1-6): KAGVTQTPRYLIKTRGQQVTLSCSPISGHRSVSWYQQTPGQGLQFLFEYFSETQRNKGNFPGRFSGRQFSNSRSEMNVSTLELGDSALYLCASSLGDTDSPLHFGNGTRLTVT.

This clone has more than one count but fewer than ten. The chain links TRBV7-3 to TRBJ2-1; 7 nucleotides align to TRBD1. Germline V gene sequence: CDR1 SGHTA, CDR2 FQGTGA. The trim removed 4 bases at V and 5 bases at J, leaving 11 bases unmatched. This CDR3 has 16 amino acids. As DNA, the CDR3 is TGTGCCAGCAGCTCGGGTCCGGGACAGCCACACAATGAGCAGTTCTTC. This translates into CASSSGPGQPHNEQFF.

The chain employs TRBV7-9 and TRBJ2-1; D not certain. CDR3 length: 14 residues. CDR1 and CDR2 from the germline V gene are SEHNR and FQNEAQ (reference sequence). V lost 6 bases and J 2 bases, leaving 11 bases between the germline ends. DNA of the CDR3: TGTGCCAGCAGGCCGTCAGATCCCTACAATGAGCAGTTCTTC. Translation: CASRPSDPYNEQFF.

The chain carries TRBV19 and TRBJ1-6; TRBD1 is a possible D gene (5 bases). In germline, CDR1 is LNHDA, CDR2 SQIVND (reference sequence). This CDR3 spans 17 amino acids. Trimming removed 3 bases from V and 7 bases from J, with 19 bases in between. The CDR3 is CASSMKRVGGWNSPLHF. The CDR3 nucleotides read TGTGCCAGTAGTATGAAAAGGGTCGGGGGTTGGAATTCACCCCTCCACTTT.

The chain's CDR3 is CASSQTSGGTYEQYF. The DNA of the CDR3 is TGCGCCAGCAGCCAGACTAGCGGGGGGACCTACGAGCAGTACTTC. The V and J genes are TRBV5-1 and TRBJ2-7; 13 positions match TRBD2. The CDR3 consists of 15 residues. V dropped 4 bases and J dropped 2; count of bases not matched to a gene: 3. CDR1 SGHRS and CDR2 YFSETQ come from the germline V gene.

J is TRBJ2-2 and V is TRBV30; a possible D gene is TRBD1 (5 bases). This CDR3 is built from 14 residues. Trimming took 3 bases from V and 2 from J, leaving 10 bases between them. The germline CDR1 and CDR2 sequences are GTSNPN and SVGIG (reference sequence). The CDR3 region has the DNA TGTGCCTGGAGGTTAGGGGCTAACACCGGGGAGCTGTTTTTT. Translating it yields CAWRLGANTGELFF.

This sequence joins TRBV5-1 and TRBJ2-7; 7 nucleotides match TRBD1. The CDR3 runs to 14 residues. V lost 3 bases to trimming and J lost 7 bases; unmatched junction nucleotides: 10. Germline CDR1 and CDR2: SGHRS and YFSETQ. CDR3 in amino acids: CASSSVGQVGEQYF. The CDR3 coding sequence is TGCGCCAGCAGCTCCGTCGGACAGGTGGGTGAGCAGTACTTC.

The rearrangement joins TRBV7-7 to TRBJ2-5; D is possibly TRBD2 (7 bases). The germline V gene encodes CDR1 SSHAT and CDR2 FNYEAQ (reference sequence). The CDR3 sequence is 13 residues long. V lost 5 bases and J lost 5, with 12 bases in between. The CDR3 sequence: CASSGGALETQYF. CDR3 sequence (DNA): TGTGCCAGCAGCGGGGGGGCCTTGGAGACCCAGTACTTC.

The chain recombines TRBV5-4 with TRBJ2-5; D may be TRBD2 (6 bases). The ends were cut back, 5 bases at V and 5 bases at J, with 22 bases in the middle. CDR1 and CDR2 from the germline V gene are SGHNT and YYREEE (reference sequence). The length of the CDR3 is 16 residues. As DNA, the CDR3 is TGTGCCAGCAGTCCTATAGTTGAGGAGGGCAGCGAGACCCAGTACTTC. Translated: CASSPIVEEGSETQYF.

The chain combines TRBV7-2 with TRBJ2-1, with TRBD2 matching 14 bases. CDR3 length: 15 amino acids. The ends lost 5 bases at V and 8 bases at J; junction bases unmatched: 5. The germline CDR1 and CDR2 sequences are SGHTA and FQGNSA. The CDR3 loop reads CASSPRTSGGYEQFF. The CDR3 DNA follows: TGTGCCAGCAGCCCGAGGACTAGCGGGGGGTATGAGCAGTTCTTC.

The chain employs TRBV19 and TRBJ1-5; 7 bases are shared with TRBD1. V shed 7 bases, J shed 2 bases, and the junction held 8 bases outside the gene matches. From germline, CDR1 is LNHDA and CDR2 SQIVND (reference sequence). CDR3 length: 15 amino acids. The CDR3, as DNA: TGTGCCAGTACCCCACAGGGGTTGGGCAATCAGCCCCAGCATTTT. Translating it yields CASTPQGLGNQPQHF.

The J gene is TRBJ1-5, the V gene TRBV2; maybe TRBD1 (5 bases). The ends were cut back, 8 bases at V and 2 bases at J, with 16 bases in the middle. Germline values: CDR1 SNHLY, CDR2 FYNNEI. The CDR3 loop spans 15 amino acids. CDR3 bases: TGTGCCAGCGCAGGGAATGGCGTTGGCAATCAGCCCCAGCATTTT. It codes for CASAGNGVGNQPQHF.

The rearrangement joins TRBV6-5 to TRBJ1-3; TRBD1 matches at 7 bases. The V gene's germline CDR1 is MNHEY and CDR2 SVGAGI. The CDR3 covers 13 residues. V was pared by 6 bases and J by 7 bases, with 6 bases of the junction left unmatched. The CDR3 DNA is TGTGCCAGCAGCCTCGGGACAGCTAACACCATATATTTT. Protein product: CASSLGTANTIYF.

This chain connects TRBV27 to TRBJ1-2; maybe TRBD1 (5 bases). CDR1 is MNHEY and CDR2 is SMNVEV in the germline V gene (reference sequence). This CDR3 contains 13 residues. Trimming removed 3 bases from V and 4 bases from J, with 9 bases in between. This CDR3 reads CASSLTAAYGYTF. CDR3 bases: TGTGCCAGCAGTTTGACAGCTGCCTATGGCTACACCTTC.